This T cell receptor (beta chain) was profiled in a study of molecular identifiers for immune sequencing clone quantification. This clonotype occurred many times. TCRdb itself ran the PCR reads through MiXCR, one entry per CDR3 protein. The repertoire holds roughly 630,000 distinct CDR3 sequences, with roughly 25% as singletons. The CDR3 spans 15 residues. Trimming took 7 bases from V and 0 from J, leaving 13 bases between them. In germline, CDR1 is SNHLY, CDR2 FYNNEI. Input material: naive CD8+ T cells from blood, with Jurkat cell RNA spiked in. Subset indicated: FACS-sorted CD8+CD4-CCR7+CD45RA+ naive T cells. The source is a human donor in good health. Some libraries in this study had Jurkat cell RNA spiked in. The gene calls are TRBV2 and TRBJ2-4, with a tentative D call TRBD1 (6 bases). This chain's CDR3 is CASTEGTIAKNIQYF. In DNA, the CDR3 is TGTGCCAGCACCGAAGGGACAATAGCCAAAAACATTCAGTACTTC.